This T cell receptor (beta chain) was recorded in a study of blood T cell repertoires in COVID-19. This CDR3 region has 15 residues. In the authors' workflow: Researchers report that nucleated cell counts were estimated from reference gene primer amplification. Clones were sequenced by immunoSEQ multiplex PCR, and TCRdb holds only the in-frame ones, with some missing. D and trimming come from the DNA, and the V and J calls and clone size come from that table. The sample lists around 270,000 clones, roughly 90% occurring once. Source material: peripheral blood. V and J are TRBV21-1 and TRBJ1-1; the listed D gene, TRBD1, was not tested against the DNA. TRBV21-1 is shown as a pseudogene. The TCR sequence derives from a man aged 35 to 55 with acute or convalescent COVID-19. The chain's CDR3 is CASIRPGTGSPEAFF. The CDR3 bases are TGTGCCAGCATCCGTCCCGGGACAGGGAGCCCTGAAGCTTTCTTT.